This T cell receptor beta chain was sequenced during a study of Graves' ophthalmopathy and Graves' hyperthyroidism. Findings and caveats of the study: At just under 71% sensitivity and approximately 72% specificity, the model predicted progression of the ophthalmopathy.

About this clonotype: No antigen is known for it.

Beta-chain TCR CDR3 regions were amplified from RNA transcripts. First-round RT-PCR employed HTBI primers, with a second-round multiplex PCR after it. TCRdb recomputed calls from the multiplex PCR reads with MiXCR, one row per CDR3 protein. The sample holds about 200,000 distinct CDR3 sequences, about 32% seen once. This CDR3 has 15 amino acids. Germline CDR1 and CDR2: MNHNS and SASEGT. V was pared by 6 bases and J by 4 bases, with 6 bases of the junction left unmatched. Moderate-to-severe activity, with CAS ≥3, NOSPECS ≥4 and duration under 3 months, characterized the donors with ophthalmopathy. Orbital computed tomography and thyroid ultrasound, along with TRAb, serum thyroxine and clinical symptoms, underpinned diagnosis.

The clonotype was recovered from a man in his fifties or sixties with Graves' ophthalmopathy. This chain links TRBV6-1 with TRBJ1-1, with 12 nucleotides matching TRBD1. The material sequenced was peripheral blood. CDR3 loop: CASRRQGQGATEAFF. DNA of the CDR3: TGTGCCAGCAGACGGCAGGGACAGGGGGCCACTGAAGCTTTCTTT.